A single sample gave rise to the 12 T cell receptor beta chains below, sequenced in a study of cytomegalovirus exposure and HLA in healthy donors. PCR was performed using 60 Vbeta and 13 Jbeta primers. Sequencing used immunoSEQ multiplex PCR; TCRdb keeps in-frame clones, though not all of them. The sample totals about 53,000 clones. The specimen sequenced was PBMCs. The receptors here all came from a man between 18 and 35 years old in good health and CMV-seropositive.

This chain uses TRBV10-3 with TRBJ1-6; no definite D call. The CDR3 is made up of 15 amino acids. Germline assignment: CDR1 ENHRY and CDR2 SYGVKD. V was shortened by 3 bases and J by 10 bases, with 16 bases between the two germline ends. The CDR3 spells CAISDGSRSESPLHF. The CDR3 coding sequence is TGTGCCATCAGTGATGGGAGTCGTTCTGAATCACCCCTCCACTTT.

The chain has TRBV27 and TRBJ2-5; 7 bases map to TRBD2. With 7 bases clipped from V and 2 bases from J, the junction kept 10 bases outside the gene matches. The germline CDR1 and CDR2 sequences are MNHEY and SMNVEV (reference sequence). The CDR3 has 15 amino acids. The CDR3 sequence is CASIQRGGQQETQYF. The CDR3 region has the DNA TGTGCCAGCATCCAGCGGGGAGGCCAACAAGAGACCCAGTACTTC.

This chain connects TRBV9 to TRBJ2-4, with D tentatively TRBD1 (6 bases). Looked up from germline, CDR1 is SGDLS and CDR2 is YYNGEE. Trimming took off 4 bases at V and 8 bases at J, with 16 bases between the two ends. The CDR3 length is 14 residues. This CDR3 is CASSHTGFRDIQYF. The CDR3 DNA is TGTGCCAGCAGCCACACAGGGTTCCGAGACATTCAGTACTTC.

CDR3 sequence reads: CASKSLSASYNEQFF. CDR3 DNA: TGTGCCAGCAAGTCCCTGAGCGCCTCCTACAATGAGCAGTTCTTC. The chain recombines TRBV2 with TRBJ2-1; no firm D call. Trimming pared 7 bases from V and 0 bases from J, leaving 13 bases between. This CDR3 has 15 amino acids. Germline CDR1 SNHLY, CDR2 FYNNEI. Combining the CDR3 with reference TRBV2 and TRBJ2-1 gives the whole variable domain EPEVTQTPSHQVTQMGQEVILRCVPISNHLYFYWYRQILGQKVEFLVSFYNNEISEKSEIFDDQFSVERPDGSNFTLKIRSTKLEDSAMYFCASKSLSASYNEQFFGPGTRLTVL.

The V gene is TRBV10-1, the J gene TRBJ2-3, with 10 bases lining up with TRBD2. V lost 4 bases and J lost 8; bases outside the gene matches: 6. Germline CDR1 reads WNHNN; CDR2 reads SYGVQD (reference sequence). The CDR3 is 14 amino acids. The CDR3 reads CASSVGLAGATQYF. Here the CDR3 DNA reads TGCGCCAGCAGTGTGGGTCTAGCGGGAGCTACGCAGTATTTT.

This chain's CDR3 is CASSLIPGQSLNGYTF. As DNA, the CDR3 is TGTGCCAGCAGCTTAATTCCGGGACAGTCCCTTAATGGCTACACCTTC. The chain links TRBV7-9 to TRBJ1-2, with TRBD1 matching over 7 bases. This CDR3 is built from 16 residues. The V and J ends lost 2 bases and 6 bases, in that order; junction bases with no gene match: 12. Germline V gene sequence: CDR1 SEHNR, CDR2 FQNEAQ (reference sequence).

CDR3 region: CASSHPSGRAYEQYF. The CDR3 coding sequence is TGTGCCAGCAGCCACCCTAGCGGGAGGGCCTACGAGCAGTACTTC. This chain links TRBV7-9 with TRBJ2-7; 12 bases line up with TRBD2. V shed 5 bases and J 2 bases; nucleotides not matched to a gene: 4. Germline V lookup: CDR1 SEHNR, CDR2 FQNEAQ (reference sequence). The CDR3 sequence is 15 residues long.

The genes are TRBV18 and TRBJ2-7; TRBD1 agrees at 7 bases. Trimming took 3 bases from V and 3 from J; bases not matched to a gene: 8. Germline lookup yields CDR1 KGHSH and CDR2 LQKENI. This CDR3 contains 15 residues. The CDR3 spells CASSPGQDLRYEQYF. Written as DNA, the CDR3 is TGTGCCAGCTCACCTGGACAGGACCTTCGCTACGAGCAGTACTTC. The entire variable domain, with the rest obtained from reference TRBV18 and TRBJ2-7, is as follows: NAGVMQNPRHLVRRRGQEARLRCSPMKGHSHVYWYRQLPEEGLKFMVYLQKENIIDESGMPKERFSAEFPKEGPSILRIQQVVRGDSAAYFCASSPGQDLRYEQYFGPGTRLTVT.

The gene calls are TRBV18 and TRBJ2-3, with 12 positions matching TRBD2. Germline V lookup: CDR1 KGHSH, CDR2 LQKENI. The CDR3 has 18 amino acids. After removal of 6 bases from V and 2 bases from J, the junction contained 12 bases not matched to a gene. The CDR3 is CASSRDASGRAYTDTQYF. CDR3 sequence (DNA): TGTGCCAGCTCTCGCGATGCTAGCGGGAGGGCCTACACAGATACGCAGTATTTT.

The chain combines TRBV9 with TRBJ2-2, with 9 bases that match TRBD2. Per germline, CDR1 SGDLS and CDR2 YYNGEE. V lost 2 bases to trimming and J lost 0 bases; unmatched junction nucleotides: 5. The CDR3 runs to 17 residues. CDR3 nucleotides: TGTGCCAGCAGCGTGGGAGCGGGAGGCTCGAACACCGGGGAGCTGTTTTTT. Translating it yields CASSVGAGGSNTGELFF. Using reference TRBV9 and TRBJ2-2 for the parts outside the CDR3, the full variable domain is DSGVTQTPKHLITATGQRVTLRCSPRSGDLSVYWYQQSLDQGLQFLIQYYNGEERAKGNILERFSAQQFPDLHSELNLSSLELGDSALYFCASSVGAGGSNTGELFFGEGSRLTVL.

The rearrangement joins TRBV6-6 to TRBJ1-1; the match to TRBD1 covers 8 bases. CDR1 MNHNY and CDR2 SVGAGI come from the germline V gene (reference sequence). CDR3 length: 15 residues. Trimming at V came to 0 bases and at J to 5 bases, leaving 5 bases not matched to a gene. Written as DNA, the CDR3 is TGTGCCAGCAGTTACTCCAGGGGGCGAAGTACTGAAGCTTTCTTT. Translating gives CASSYSRGRSTEAFF.

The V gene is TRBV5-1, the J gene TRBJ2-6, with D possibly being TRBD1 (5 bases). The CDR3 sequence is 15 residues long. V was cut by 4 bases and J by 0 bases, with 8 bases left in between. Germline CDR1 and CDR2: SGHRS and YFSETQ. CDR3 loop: CASSVQDSGANVLTF. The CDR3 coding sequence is TGCGCCAGCAGCGTACAGGACTCTGGGGCCAACGTCCTGACTTTC.